This T cell receptor beta chain was sequenced during a study of OX40 agonist ivuxolimab in advanced cancers. TCRdb's copy holds only in-frame clones and misses some; the assay was immunoSEQ multiplex PCR. The sample records approximately 70,000 clones, around 94% being singletons. Germline V gene lookup returns CDR1 MGHRA and CDR2 YSYEKL. V dropped 1 base and J dropped 2 bases, with 12 bases sitting between them. The CDR3 has 16 amino acids. V usage is TRBV4-1 and J usage is TRBJ1-5; D is ambiguous. The sample here was CD4+ or CD8+ T cells sorted from blood, taken in a trial of the OX40 agonist ivuxolimab. The sequence was collected from an adult with an advanced solid tumor such as melanoma, head and neck, liver or kidney cancer. The CDR3 protein is CASSQVKVSGNQPQHF. The DNA of the CDR3 is TGCGCCAGCAGCCAAGTGAAGGTATCCGGCAATCAGCCCCAGCATTTT.